The subject of this entry is one TCR beta chain. The second PCR ran roughly 6 to 11 cycles with a sample-barcoded 5' primer and J-beta primers. MiXCR was run by TCRdb on the 5' RACE reads, yielding one entry per CDR3 protein. The sample contains about 1.8 million distinct CDR3 sequences, around half of which appear only once. The sample belongs to a study of blood T cells in healthy people across ages. Per-sample yields of isolated PBMCs were at least 6 million. Trimming took off 5 bases at V and 0 bases at J, with 9 bases between the two ends. This CDR3 has 14 amino acids. Germline V lookup: CDR1 LGHNA, CDR2 YNFKEQ.

The V and J genes are TRBV4-2 and TRBJ2-3; TRBD2 is a possible D gene (5 bases). The clonotype originates from a woman aged 40 to 55 in good health. Material for sequencing was blood. CDR3 loop: CASSGGFSTDTQYF. CDR3 bases: TGTGCCAGCAGCGGAGGTTTTAGCACAGATACGCAGTATTTT.